This T cell receptor (beta chain) is from a study of blood T cell repertoires in COVID-19. Authors' data handling: Nucleated cell counts were estimated from reference gene primer amplification. The repertoire was sequenced with immunoSEQ multiplex PCR; TCRdb's copy has only in-frame clones and lacks some. V and J calls and clone size are as listed in that table; D and trimming were resolved from the DNA. The sample has around 210,000 clones, 80% seen once. The germline CDR1 and CDR2 sequences are SGHNT and YYREEE (reference sequence). The CDR3 spans 14 residues. The V end was cut by 0 bases, the J end by 8 bases, with 12 bases between.

The sequenced sample consisted of peripheral blood. This receptor was taken from a woman aged 70-85 years with acute or convalescent COVID-19. This sequence joins TRBV5-4 and TRBJ2-1, with TRBD1 as a possible D gene (6 bases). CDR3 protein: CASSLDRAAYEQFF. CDR3 sequence (DNA): TGTGCCAGCAGCTTGGACAGGGCCGCCTATGAGCAGTTCTTC.